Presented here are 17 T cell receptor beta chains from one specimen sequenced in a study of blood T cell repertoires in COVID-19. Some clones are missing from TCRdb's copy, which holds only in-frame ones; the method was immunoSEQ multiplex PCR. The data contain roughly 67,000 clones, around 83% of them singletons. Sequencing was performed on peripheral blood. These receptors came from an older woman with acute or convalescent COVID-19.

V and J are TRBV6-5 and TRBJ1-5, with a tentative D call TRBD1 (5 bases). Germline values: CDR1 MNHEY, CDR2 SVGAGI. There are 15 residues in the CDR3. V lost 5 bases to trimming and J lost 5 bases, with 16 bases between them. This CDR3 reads CASSRIGGAYQPQHF. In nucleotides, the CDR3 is TGTGCCAGCAGTCGAATAGGAGGGGCTTATCAGCCCCAGCATTTT.

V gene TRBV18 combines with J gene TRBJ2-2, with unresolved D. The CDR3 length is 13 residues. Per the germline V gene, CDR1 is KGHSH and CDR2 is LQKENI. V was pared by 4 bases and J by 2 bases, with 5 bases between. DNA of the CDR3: TGTGCCAGCTCACTTCTTAACACCGGGGAGCTGTTTTTT. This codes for CASSLLNTGELFF.

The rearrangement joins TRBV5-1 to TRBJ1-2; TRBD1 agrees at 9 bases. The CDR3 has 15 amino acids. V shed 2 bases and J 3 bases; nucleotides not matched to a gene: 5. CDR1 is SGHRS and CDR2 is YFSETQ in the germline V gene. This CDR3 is CASSFGDRVDYGYTF. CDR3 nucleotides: TGCGCCAGCAGCTTCGGGGACAGGGTGGACTATGGCTACACCTTC.

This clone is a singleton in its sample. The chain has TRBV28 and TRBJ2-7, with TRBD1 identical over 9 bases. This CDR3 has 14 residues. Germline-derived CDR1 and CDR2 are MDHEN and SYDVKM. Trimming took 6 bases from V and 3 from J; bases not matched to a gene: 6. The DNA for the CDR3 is TGTGCCAGCAGCCCGGCGACAGGGGGCTACGAGCAGTACTTC. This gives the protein CASSPATGGYEQYF. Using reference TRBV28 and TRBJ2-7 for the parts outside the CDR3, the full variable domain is DVKVTQSSRYLVKRTGEKVFLECVQDMDHENMFWYRQDPGLGLRLIYFSYDVKMKEKGDIPEGYSVSREKKERFSLILESASTNQTSMYLCASSPATGGYEQYFGPGTRLTVT.

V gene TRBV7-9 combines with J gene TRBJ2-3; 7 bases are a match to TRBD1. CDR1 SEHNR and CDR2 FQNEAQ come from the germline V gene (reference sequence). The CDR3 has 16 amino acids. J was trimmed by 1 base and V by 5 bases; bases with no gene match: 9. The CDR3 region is CASSPSAGTGTDTQYF. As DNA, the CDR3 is TGTGCCAGCAGCCCATCGGCCGGGACAGGCACAGATACGCAGTATTTT.

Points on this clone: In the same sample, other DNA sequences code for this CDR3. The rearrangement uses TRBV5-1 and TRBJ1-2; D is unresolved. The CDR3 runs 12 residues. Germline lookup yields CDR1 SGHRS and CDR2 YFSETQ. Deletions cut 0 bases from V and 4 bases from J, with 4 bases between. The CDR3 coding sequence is TGCGCCAGCAGCTTGGATAGCTATGGCTACACCTTC. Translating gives CASSLDSYGYTF. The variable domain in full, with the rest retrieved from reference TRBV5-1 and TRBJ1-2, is KAGVTQTPRYLIKTRGQQVTLSCSPISGHRSVSWYQQTPGQGLQFLFEYFSETQRNKGNFPGRFSGRQFSNSRSEMNVSTLELGDSALYLCASSLDSYGYTFGSGTRLTVV.

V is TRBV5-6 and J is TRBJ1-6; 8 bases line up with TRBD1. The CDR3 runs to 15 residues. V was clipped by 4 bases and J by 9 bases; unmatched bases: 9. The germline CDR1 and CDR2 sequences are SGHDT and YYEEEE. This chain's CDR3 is CASSVDRGAGSPLHF. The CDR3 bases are TGTGCCAGCAGCGTAGACAGGGGCGCAGGTTCACCCCTCCACTTT. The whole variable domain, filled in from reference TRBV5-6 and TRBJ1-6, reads DAGVTQSPTHLIKTRGQQVTLRCSPKSGHDTVSWYQQALGQGPQFIFQYYEEEERQRGNFPDRFSGHQFPNYSSELNVNALLLGDSALYLCASSVDRGAGSPLHFGNGTRLTVT.

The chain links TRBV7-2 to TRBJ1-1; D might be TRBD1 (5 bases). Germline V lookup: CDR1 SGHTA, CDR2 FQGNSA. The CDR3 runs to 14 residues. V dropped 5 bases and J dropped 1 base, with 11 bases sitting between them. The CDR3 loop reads CASSPQTGNTEAFF. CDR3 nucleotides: TGTGCCAGCAGCCCCCAAACAGGGAACACTGAAGCTTTCTTT. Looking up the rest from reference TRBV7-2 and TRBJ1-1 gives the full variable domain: GAGVSQSPSNKVTEKGKDVELRCDPISGHTALYWYRQSLGQGLEFLIYFQGNSAPDKSGLPSDRFSAERTGGSVSTLTIQRTQQEDSAVYLCASSPQTGNTEAFFGQGTRLTVV.

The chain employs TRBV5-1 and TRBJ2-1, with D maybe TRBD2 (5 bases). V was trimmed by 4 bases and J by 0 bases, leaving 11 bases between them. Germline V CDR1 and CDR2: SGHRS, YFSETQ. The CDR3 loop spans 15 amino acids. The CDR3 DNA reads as TGCGCCAGCAGCCCGGGATCACTCTCCTACAATGAGCAGTTCTTC. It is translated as CASSPGSLSYNEQFF.

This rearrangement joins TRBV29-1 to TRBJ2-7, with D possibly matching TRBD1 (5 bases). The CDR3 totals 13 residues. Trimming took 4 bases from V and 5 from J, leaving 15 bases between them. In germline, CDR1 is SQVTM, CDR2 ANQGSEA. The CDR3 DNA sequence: TGCAGCGTTGTCGGCAGGGAATTGAACGAGCAGTACTTC. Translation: CSVVGRELNEQYF.

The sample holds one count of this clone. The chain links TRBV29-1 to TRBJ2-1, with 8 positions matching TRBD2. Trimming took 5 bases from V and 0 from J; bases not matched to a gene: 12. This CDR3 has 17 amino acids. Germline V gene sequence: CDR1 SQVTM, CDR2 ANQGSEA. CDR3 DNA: TGCAGCGTTCGCGGCCGGGGGGGATCCAGCTCCTACAATGAGCAGTTCTTC. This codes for CSVRGRGGSSSYNEQFF.

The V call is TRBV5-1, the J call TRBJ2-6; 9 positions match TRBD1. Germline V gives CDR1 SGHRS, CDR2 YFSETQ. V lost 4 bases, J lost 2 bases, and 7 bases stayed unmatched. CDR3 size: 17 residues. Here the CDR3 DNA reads TGCGCCAGCAGCCCGACCGGGACAGGGACTGGGGCCAACGTCCTGACTTTC. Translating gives CASSPTGTGTGANVLTF.

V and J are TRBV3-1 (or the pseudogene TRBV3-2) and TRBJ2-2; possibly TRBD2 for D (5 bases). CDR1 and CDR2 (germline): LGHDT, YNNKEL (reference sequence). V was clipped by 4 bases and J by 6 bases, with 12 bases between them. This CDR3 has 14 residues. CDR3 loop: CASSPRSGAGELFF. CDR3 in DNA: TGTGCCAGCAGCCCCCGATCCGGGGCCGGGGAGCTGTTTTTT.

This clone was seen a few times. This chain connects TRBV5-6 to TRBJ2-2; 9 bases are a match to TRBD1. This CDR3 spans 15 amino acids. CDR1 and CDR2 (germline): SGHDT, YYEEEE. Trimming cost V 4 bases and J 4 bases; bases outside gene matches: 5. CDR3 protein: CASSPQGAGTGELFF. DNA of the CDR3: TGTGCCAGCAGCCCACAGGGGGCCGGCACCGGGGAGCTGTTTTTT.

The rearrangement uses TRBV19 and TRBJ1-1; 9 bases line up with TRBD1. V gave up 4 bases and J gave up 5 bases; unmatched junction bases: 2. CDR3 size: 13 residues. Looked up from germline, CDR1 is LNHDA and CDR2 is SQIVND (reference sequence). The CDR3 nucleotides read TGTGCCAGTAGTAAGGGGACAGGGACTGAAGCTTTCTTT. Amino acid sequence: CASSKGTGTEAFF.

CDR3 sequence: CATSSQWAGMNTEAFF. The CDR3 DNA reads TGTGCCACCAGCAGCCAATGGGCGGGGATGAACACTGAAGCTTTCTTT. The chain is built from TRBV15 and TRBJ1-1; D not resolved. The germline gives CDR1 LNHNV, CDR2 YYDKDF (reference sequence). This CDR3 spans 16 amino acids. V was cut by 3 bases and J by 0 bases, with 14 bases left in between.

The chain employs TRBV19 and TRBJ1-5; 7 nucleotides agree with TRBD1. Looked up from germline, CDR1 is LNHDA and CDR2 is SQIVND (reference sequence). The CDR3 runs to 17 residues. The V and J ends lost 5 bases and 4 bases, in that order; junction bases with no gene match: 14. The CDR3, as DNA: TGTGCCAGTAGTTCGTACATCGGGACAGTTAAGAATCAGCCCCAGCATTTT. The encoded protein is CASSSYIGTVKNQPQHF.